This T cell receptor beta chain was identified during a study of T cell repertoires in cytomegalovirus infection. Turning to the study itself: Public TCR beta signatures marked donors with CMV infection and the matching HLA. Whole-study findings and limits: Cumulative frequency (of public TCR beta family members) identified carriers of CMV plus the relevant HLA. Within the response measured ex vivo, HLA-C-restricted CMV-specific TCR beta clonotypes were dominant.

This clonotype occurred a few times. What it binds is unknown. TCRdb reprocessed the reads via MiXCR and lists one record per CDR3 protein. The table lists approximately 500,000 distinct CDR3 sequences, around 11% of them singletons. Germline V gene sequence: CDR1 MDHEN, CDR2 SYDVKM. The trim removed 3 bases at V and 2 bases at J, leaving 4 bases unmatched. The CDR3 consists of 15 residues. V and J are TRBV28 and TRBJ2-7; TRBD2 matches 10 bases. Input material: PBMCs. The sequence was collected from a human donor in good health (CMV status not recorded). Some clones in this sample may be carry-over from other donors' samples. The CDR3 protein is CASSFPSGGAYEQYF. For the CDR3, the DNA is TGTGCCAGCAGTTTTCCCAGCGGGGGGGCCTACGAGCAGTACTTC.